This T cell receptor beta chain was profiled in a study of siplizumab effects on memory and regulatory T cells. Assay: immunoSEQ multiplex PCR; the TCRdb copy retains only in-frame clones and omits some. The repertoire holds about 110,000 clones, with 80% to 95% as singletons. Sequences were obtained from CD4+ T cells sorted from blood. The receptor's source is a human donor in good health.

The CDR3 DNA reads TGTGCCAGCAGCTTAATGGGGGGTGGCACAGATACGCAGTATTTT. Its translation: CASSLMGGGTDTQYF. The chain uses TRBV7-2 and TRBJ2-3, with D maybe TRBD2 (6 bases). Trimming shortened V by 2 bases and J by 1 base, and 10 bases separated the two germline ends. From germline, CDR1 is SGHTA and CDR2 FQGNSA. The CDR3 sequence is 15 residues long.